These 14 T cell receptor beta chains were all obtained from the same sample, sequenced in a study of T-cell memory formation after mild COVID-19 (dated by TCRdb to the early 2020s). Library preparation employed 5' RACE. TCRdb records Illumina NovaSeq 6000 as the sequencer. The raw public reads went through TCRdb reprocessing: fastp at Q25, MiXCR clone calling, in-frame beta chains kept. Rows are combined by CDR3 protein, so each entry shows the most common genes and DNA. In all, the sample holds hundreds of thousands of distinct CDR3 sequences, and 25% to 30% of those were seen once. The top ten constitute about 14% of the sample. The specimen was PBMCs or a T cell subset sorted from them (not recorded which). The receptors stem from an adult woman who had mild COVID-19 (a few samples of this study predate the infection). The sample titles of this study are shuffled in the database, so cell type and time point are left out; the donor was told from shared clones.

The CDR3 DNA sequence: TGTGCCAGCAGCTTCGGACTAGAGTACGAGCAGTACTTC. Protein sequence: CASSFGLEYEQYF. This chain joins TRBV5-4 and TRBJ2-7; TRBD2 aligns across 7 bases. The CDR3 runs 13 residues. CDR1 and CDR2 (germline): SGHNT, YYREEE (reference sequence). The J segment lost 4 bases and the V segment lost 2 bases, leaving 3 bases of the junction unmatched.

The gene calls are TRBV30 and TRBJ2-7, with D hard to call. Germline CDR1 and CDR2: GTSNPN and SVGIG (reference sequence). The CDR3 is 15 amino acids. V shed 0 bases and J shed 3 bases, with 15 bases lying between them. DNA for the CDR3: TGTGCCTGGAGTGTACCGAGCCGAGCCCTCTACGAGCAGTACTTC. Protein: CAWSVPSRALYEQYF.

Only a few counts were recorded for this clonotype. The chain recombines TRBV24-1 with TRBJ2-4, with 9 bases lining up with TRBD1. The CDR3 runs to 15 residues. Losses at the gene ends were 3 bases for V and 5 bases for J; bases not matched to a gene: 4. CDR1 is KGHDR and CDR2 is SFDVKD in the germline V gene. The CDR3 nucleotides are TGTGCCACCAGTGATGGGGGACAGGGAGAAAACATTCAGTACTTC. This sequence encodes CATSDGGQGENIQYF.

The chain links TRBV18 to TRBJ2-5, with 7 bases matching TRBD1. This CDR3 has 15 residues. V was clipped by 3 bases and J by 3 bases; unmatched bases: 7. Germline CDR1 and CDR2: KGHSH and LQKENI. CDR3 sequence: CASSPARDSEETQYF. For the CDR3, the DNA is TGTGCCAGCTCACCCGCTCGGGACAGTGAAGAGACCCAGTACTTC.

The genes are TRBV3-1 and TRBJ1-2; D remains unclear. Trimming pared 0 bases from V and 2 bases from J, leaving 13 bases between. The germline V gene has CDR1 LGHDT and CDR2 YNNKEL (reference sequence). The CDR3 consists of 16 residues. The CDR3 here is CASSQERIKNNYGYTF. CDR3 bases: TGTGCCAGCAGCCAAGAAAGGATTAAGAACAACTATGGCTACACCTTC.

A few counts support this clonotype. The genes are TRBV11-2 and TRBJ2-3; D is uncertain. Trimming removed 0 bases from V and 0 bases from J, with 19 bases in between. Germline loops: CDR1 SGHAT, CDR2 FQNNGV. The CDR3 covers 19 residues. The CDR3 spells CASSLDGLIPPPSTDTQYF. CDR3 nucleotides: TGTGCCAGCAGCTTAGATGGGCTGATTCCGCCCCCTAGCACAGATACGCAGTATTTT.

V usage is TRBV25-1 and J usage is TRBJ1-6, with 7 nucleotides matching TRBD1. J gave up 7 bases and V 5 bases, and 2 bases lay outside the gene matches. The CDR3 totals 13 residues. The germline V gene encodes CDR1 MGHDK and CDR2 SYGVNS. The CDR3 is CASSNRGNSPLHF. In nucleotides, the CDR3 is TGTGCCAGCAGTAACAGGGGAAATTCACCCCTCCACTTT.

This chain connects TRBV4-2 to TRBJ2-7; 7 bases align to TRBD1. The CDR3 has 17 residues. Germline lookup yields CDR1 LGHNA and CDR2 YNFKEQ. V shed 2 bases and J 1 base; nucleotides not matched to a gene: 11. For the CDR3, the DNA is TGTGCCAGCAGCCAATTTGAAGGGGGCGGAATGTCCTACGAGCAGTACTTC. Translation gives CASSQFEGGGMSYEQYF.

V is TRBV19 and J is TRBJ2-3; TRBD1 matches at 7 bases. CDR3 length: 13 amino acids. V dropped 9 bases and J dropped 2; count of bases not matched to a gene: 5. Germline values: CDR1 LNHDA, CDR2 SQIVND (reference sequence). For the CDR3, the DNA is TGTGCCAGCGGACAGGTCTACACAGATACGCAGTATTTT. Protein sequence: CASGQVYTDTQYF.

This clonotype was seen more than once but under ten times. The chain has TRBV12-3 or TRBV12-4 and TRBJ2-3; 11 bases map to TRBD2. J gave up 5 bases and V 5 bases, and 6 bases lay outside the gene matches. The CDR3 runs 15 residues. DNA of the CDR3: TGTGCCAGCAGTCCACTAGCGGGGGCAGGAGATACGCAGTATTTT. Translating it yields CASSPLAGAGDTQYF.

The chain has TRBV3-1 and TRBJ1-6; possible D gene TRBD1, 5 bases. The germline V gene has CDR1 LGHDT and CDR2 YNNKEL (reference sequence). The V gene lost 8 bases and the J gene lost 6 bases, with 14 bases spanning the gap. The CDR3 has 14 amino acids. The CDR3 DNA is TGTGCCAGCGGGGCGCAGGCGCTTAATTCACCCCTCCACTTT. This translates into CASGAQALNSPLHF. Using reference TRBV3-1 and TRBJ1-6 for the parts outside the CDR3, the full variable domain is DTAVSQTPKYLVTQMGNDKSIKCEQNLGHDTMYWYKQDSKKFLKIMFSYNNKELIINETVPNRFSPKSPDKAHLNLHINSLELGDSAVYFCASGAQALNSPLHFGNGTRLTVT.

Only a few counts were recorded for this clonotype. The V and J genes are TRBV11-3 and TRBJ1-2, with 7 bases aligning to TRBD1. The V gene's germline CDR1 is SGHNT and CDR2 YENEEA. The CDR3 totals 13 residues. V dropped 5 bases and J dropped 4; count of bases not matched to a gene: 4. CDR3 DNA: TGTGCCAGCAGCCCGGGACAGCTCTATGGCTACACCTTC. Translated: CASSPGQLYGYTF.

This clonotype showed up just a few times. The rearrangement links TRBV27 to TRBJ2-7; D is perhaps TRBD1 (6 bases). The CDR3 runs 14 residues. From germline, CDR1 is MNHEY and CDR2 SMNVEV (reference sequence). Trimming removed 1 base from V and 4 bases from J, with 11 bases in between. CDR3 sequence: CASSLLARGYEQYF. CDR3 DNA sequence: TGTGCCAGCAGTTTATTAGCCAGGGGATACGAGCAGTACTTC.

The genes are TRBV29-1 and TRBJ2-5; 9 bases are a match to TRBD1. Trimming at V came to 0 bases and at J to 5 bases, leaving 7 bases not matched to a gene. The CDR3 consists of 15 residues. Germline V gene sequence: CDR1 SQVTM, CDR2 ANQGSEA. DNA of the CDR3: TGCAGCGTTGAAGATTTACAGGGGGCGCAGGAGACCCAGTACTTC. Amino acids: CSVEDLQGAQETQYF.